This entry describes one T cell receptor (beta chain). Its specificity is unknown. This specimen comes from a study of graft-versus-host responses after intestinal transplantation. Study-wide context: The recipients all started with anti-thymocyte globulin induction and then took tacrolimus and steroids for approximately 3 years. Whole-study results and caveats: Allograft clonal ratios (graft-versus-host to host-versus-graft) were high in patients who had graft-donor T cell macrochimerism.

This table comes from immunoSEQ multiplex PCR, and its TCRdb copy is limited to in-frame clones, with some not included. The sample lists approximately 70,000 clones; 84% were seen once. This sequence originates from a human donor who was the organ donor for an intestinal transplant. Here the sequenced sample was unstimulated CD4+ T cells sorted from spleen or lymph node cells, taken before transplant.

The CDR3 coding sequence is TGTGCCAGCAGCTGGCCGACTAACACAGATACGCAGTATTTT. It is translated as CASSWPTNTDTQYF. The V gene is TRBV5-4, the J gene TRBJ2-3; D is possibly TRBD2 (5 bases). The CDR3 loop spans 14 amino acids. Germline CDR1 and CDR2: SGHNT and YYREEE (reference sequence). The ends were cut back, 3 bases at V and 2 bases at J, with 10 bases in the middle. Together with reference TRBV5-4 and TRBJ2-3, the CDR3 gives the full variable domain: ETGVTQSPTHLIKTRGQQVTLRCSSQSGHNTVSWYQQALGQGPQFIFQYYREEENGRGNFPPRFSGLQFPNYSSELNVNALELDDSALYLCASSWPTNTDTQYFGPGTRLTVL.